This T cell receptor (beta chain) was captured in a study of low-dose radiotherapy and immunotherapy resistance in tumors. Across the study: Cyclophosphamide went in intravenously at 200 mg/m2 every two weeks, one day before radiation and immunotherapy.

This clonotype is labeled medium-sized. The CDR3 sequence is 15 residues long. Trimming removed 6 bases from V and 7 bases from J; junction bases left unmatched: 6. CDR1 SQVTM and CDR2 ANQGSEA come from the germline V gene. Covering alpha and beta chains, TRAV- and TRBV-specific primers were used for the first-strand cDNA. A constant-region primer paired with the V-primer adapter amplified TCRs over approximately 18 PCR cycles. TCRdb reprocessed the reads via MiXCR and lists one record per CDR3 protein. The data contain around 65,000 distinct CDR3 sequences, about a quarter of them seen just once; the ten biggest clones take up under 7%. Noted time point: before trial treatment.

The receptor's source is a male donor with rectosigmoid adenocarcinoma. This specimen consisted of PBMCs, obtained before treatment. The chain links TRBV29-1 to TRBJ2-1, with 16 bases fitting TRBD2. The CDR3 loop is CSVLMGLAGGNEQFF. In DNA form, the CDR3 reads TGCAGCGTACTCATGGGACTAGCGGGAGGGAATGAGCAGTTCTTC.